Following are 7 T cell receptor beta chains from one sample sequenced in a study of blood T cell repertoires in COVID-19. Produced via immunoSEQ multiplex PCR; TCRdb's table is partial and in-frame only. In the table there are around 500,000 clones, around 85% of which are singletons. The sequenced sample consisted of peripheral blood. These receptors were obtained from a human donor in a cohort sampled during active COVID-19.

This clone was seen a handful of times. The CDR3 nucleotides read TGTGCCAGCAGCGTCGGACTAGCCCGTTTTCTCTACAATGAGCAGTTCTTC. It yields the protein CASSVGLARFLYNEQFF. The chain employs TRBV11-2 and TRBJ2-1, with 8 bases matching TRBD2. The V gene end was trimmed by 5 bases and the J gene end by 3 bases; junction bases not matched to a gene: 12. Germline CDR1 is SGHAT and CDR2 is FQNNGV. This CDR3 spans 17 amino acids.

The chain uses TRBV28 and TRBJ1-6; 7 nucleotides match TRBD1. V lost 3 bases, J lost 10 bases, and 3 bases stayed unmatched. Per the germline V gene, CDR1 is MDHEN and CDR2 is SYDVKM. The CDR3 is made up of 13 amino acids. CDR3 DNA: TGTGCCAGCAGTTTTACAGGGGACTCACCCCTCCACTTT. This translates into CASSFTGDSPLHF. The complete variable domain, with remaining parts taken from reference TRBV28 and TRBJ1-6, reads DVKVTQSSRYLVKRTGEKVFLECVQDMDHENMFWYRQDPGLGLRLIYFSYDVKMKEKGDIPEGYSVSREKKERFSLILESASTNQTSMYLCASSFTGDSPLHFGNGTRLTVT.

V usage is TRBV5-1 and J usage is TRBJ2-5; TRBD2 matches 9 bases. The CDR3 spans 16 residues. V trimming: 0 bases; J trimming: 2 bases; junction bases outside the gene matches: 5. Germline values: CDR1 SGHRS, CDR2 YFSETQ. The CDR3 sequence: CASSLGASGIQETQYF. The CDR3 DNA is TGCGCCAGCAGCTTGGGTGCTAGCGGGATTCAAGAGACCCAGTACTTC.

The V call is TRBV28, the J call TRBJ1-2; D perhaps matches TRBD1 (5 bases). The CDR3 extends over 13 amino acids. The V end was cut by 5 bases, the J end by 5 bases, with 12 bases between. The germline CDR1 and CDR2 sequences are MDHEN and SYDVKM. The CDR3 here is CASSPSGKYGYTF. CDR3 in DNA: TGTGCCAGCAGTCCCTCAGGGAAGTATGGCTACACCTTC.

This rearrangement joins TRBV5-6 to TRBJ2-1, with D perhaps TRBD2 (6 bases). CDR1 is SGHDT, CDR2 YYEEEE, per germline. The germline V and J ends were trimmed by 4 bases and 13 bases, with 15 bases remaining between them. The CDR3 sequence is 12 residues long. The chain's CDR3 is CASSSGSSVQFF. The DNA of the CDR3 is TGTGCCAGCAGCAGCGGATCTAGCGTCCAGTTCTTC. Full variable domain (remainder filled in from reference TRBV5-6 and TRBJ2-1): DAGVTQSPTHLIKTRGQQVTLRCSPKSGHDTVSWYQQALGQGPQFIFQYYEEEERQRGNFPDRFSGHQFPNYSSELNVNALLLGDSALYLCASSSGSSVQFFGPGTRLTVL.

The chain uses TRBV4-3 and TRBJ2-5, with a tentative D call TRBD1 (7 bases). Germline CDR1 and CDR2: LGHNA and YSLEER. V was pared by 1 base and J by 4 bases, with 16 bases between. The CDR3 contains 16 residues. The CDR3 DNA follows: TGCGCCAGCAGCCAAGTGGGAGCAGGGGGAGGAGAGACCCAGTACTTC. Encoded protein: CASSQVGAGGGETQYF.

The V call is TRBV2, the J call TRBJ2-3; 9 bases align to TRBD1. Per germline, CDR1 SNHLY and CDR2 FYNNEI. V lost 10 bases, J lost 8 bases, and 13 bases stayed unmatched. The CDR3 spans 14 residues. CDR3 residues: CAKGDRDRFGTQYF. Here the CDR3 DNA reads TGTGCCAAAGGGGACAGGGACCGGTTCGGTACGCAGTATTTT.